Listed below are T cell receptor beta chains from one sample, sequenced in a study of cytomegalovirus exposure and HLA in healthy donors. Clones were read by immunoSEQ multiplex PCR, and TCRdb kept only the in-frame ones, dropping some. The table has 97,000 or so clones, around 67% seen once. Sequences were obtained from PBMCs. The receptors were sampled from a man between 45 and 60 years old in good health and CMV-seronegative. CDR3s include the opening cysteine and the closing phenylalanine or tryptophan. D genes are given only for firm matches. Only part of the rows carry a size: once, few, many, or a class if the clone is expanded.

v_call,clone_size,j_call,d_call,cdr3_aa,cdr3_nt
TRBV5-1,once,TRBJ2-1,-,CASSLVSNEQFF,TGCGCCAGCAGCTTGGTTAGCAATGAGCAGTTCTTC
TRBV2,-,TRBJ1-2,-,CASSVAVFYGYTF,TGTGCCAGCAGTGTGGCAGTCTTCTATGGCTACACCTTC
TRBV18,-,TRBJ2-1,TRBD2,CASSPTSGGNNEQFF,TGTGCCAGCTCCCCTACTAGCGGGGGTAACAATGAGCAGTTCTTC
TRBV28,-,TRBJ2-7,TRBD1,CASSPGQGPYEQYF,TGTGCCAGCAGTCCGGGACAGGGCCCCTACGAGCAGTACTTC
TRBV11-3,-,TRBJ2-3,-,CASSLGTTDTQYF,TGTGCCAGCAGCTTGGGCACCACAGATACGCAGTATTTT
TRBV7-6,-,TRBJ2-1,TRBD2,CASSHKLREVGEQFF,TGTGCCAGCAGCCATAAGTTGCGGGAGGTGGGTGAGCAGTTCTTC
TRBV6-5,-,TRBJ2-3,-,CASSAGTHTDTQYF,TGTGCCAGCAGTGCCGGGACACACACAGATACGCAGTATTTT
TRBV27,-,TRBJ2-1,TRBD1,CASSLSRMDRFFF,TGTGCCAGCAGTTTATCAAGAATGGACAGGTTTTTCTTC
TRBV4-1,-,TRBJ2-7,TRBD1,CASSRTDRGSYEQYF,TGCGCCAGCAGCCGAACGGACAGGGGTTCTTACGAGCAGTACTTC
TRBV4-2,-,TRBJ2-5,-,CASSHMDGEETQYF,TGTGCCAGCAGCCACATGGACGGGGAAGAGACCCAGTACTTC
TRBV7-6,few,TRBJ1-3,TRBD1,CASSLGTAISGNTIYF,TGTGCCAGCAGCCTCGGGACAGCTATCTCTGGAAACACCATATATTTT
TRBV28,-,TRBJ2-2,TRBD1,CASTVDRATGELFF,TGTGCCAGCACCGTCGACAGGGCCACCGGGGAGCTGTTTTTT
TRBV6-5,-,TRBJ1-5,-,CASSLTTASNQPQHF,TGTGCCAGCAGCCTTACGACAGCGAGCAATCAGCCCCAGCATTTT
TRBV12-2,few,TRBJ1-2,-,CASRLRQGRNYGYTF,TGTGCAAGTCGCTTGCGACAGGGCCGTAACTATGGCTACACCTTC
TRBV4-2,-,TRBJ2-4,-,CASSQDLTGEAKNIQYF,TGTGCCAGCAGCCAAGATCTAACGGGAGAAGCCAAAAACATTCAGTACTTC
TRBV5-1,few,TRBJ2-7,-,CASSLGTPLYEQYF,TGCGCCAGCAGCTTAGGGACACCATTATACGAGCAGTACTTC
TRBV7-9,once,TRBJ1-2,-,CASSHNPGRLLGEYGYTF,TGTGCCAGCAGTCACAACCCAGGGAGGCTCTTGGGGGAGTATGGCTACACCTTC
TRBV5-4,-,TRBJ2-3,TRBD1,CASSFTRGSADTQYF,TGTGCCAGCAGCTTTACCAGGGGGAGCGCAGATACGCAGTATTTT
TRBV7-9,few,TRBJ2-1,TRBD2,CSSSLGLAGGSSSYNEQFF,TGTTCCAGCAGCTTAGGACTAGCGGGAGGTTCGAGCTCCTACAATGAGCAGTTCTTC
TRBV11-3,once,TRBJ1-1,-,CASSSKGGSEAFF,TGTGCCAGCAGCTCAAAAGGGGGATCTGAAGCTTTCTTT
TRBV28,few,TRBJ1-1,-,CASSIQGLGMNTEAFF,TGTGCCAGCAGCATCCAGGGGCTGGGGATGAACACTGAAGCTTTCTTT
TRBV6-5,-,TRBJ2-2,-,CASSYSGVDTGELFF,TGTGCCAGCAGTTACAGCGGAGTAGACACCGGGGAGCTGTTTTTT
TRBV5-5,-,TRBJ1-2,-,CASSLDDRRNYGYTF,TGTGCCAGCAGCTTGGACGACAGGAGGAACTATGGCTACACCTTC
TRBV19,-,TRBJ1-1,TRBD1,CASTVQGKGANTEAFF,TGTGCCAGCACCGTTCAGGGTAAGGGGGCAAACACTGAAGCTTTCTTT
TRBV19,once,TRBJ2-7,-,CASNDRRASIYEQYF,TGTGCCAGTAATGATAGGAGGGCATCTATTTACGAGCAGTACTTC
TRBV27,-,TRBJ1-1,-,CASSLSNLGLNTEAFF,TGTGCCAGCAGTTTATCAAACCTGGGCCTCAACACTGAAGCTTTCTTT
TRBV7-9,-,TRBJ1-2,TRBD1,CASSQGTGDYGYTF,TGTGCCAGCAGCCAAGGGACAGGAGACTATGGCTACACCTTC
TRBV5-4,-,TRBJ2-7,TRBD2,CASSQSGGNSYEQYF,TGTGCCAGCAGTCAGAGCGGGGGCAACTCCTACGAGCAGTACTTC
TRBV7-3,-,TRBJ1-1,-,CASRRGGLNTEAFF,TGTGCCAGCAGACGGGGGGGCCTGAACACTGAAGCTTTCTTT
TRBV5-1,-,TRBJ1-5,-,CASSRTGRNQPQHF,TGCGCCAGCAGCCGTACAGGGCGTAATCAGCCCCAGCATTTT
TRBV5-1,-,TRBJ2-1,TRBD2,CASSPGLDFMDEQFF,TGCGCCAGCAGCCCTGGACTAGACTTCATGGATGAGCAGTTCTTC
TRBV27,-,TRBJ1-2,-,CASSGLGPTSYGYTF,TGTGCCAGCAGTGGCTTGGGCCCCACTAGCTATGGCTACACCTTC
TRBV28,-,TRBJ2-7,TRBD2,CASSSIYRLAGRYEQYF,TGTGCCAGCAGTTCCATTTACCGACTAGCAGGTCGATACGAGCAGTACTTC
TRBV4-3,-,TRBJ2-7,TRBD1,CASSQGGQGYEQYF,TGCGCCAGCAGCCAGGGAGGACAGGGCTACGAGCAGTACTTC
TRBV28,-,TRBJ2-7,-,CASRGSSPYEQYF,TGTGCCAGCAGGGGGAGTAGCCCTTACGAGCAGTACTTC